The clone carrying this T cell receptor beta chain was counted many times. Its target is not known. This entry comes from a study of T cell repertoires in cytomegalovirus infection. Overall study findings and caveats: HLA-C-restricted CMV clonotypes gave the most frequent clonotype in two of eight donors.

One entry per CDR3 protein, called by TCRdb with MiXCR from the reads. The table shows fewer than 1,000,000 distinct CDR3 sequences, with roughly 31% occurring only once. Trimming cost V 2 bases and J 4 bases; bases outside gene matches: 12. This CDR3 region has 18 residues. Per germline, CDR1 SGHVS and CDR2 FQNEAQ. The rearrangement uses TRBV7-8 and TRBJ2-2; 8 nucleotides line up with TRBD1. Sequences were derived from cultured CD8+ T cells from PBMCs, sampled from culture after CMV antigen stimulation. This TCR was recovered from a human donor in good health (CMV status not recorded). Some clones in this sample may be carry-over from other donors' samples. The CDR3 DNA sequence: TGTGCCAGCAGCTTATTTTCTCCGGGACAGGAGATCACCGGGGAGCTGTTTTTT. This codes for CASSLFSPGQEITGELFF.